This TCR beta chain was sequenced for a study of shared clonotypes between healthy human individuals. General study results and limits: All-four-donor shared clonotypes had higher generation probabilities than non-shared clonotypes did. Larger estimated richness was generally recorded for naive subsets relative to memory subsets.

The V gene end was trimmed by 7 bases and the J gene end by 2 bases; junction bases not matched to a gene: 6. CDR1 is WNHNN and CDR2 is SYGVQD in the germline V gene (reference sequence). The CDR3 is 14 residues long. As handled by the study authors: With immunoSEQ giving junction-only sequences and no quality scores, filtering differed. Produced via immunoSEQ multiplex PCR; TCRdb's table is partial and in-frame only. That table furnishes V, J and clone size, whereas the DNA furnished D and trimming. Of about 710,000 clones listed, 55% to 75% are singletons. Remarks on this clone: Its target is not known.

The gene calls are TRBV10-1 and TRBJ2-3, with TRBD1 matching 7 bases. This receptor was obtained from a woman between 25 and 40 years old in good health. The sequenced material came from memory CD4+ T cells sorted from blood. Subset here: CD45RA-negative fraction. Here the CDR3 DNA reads TGCGCCAGCACCGGACAGGCGAACACAGATACGCAGTATTTT. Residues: CASTGQANTDTQYF.